This T cell receptor beta chain was sequenced in a study of radiotherapy plus CTLA-4 blockade in lung cancer (dated by TCRdb to between 2018 and 2020). As for the study more broadly: Objective responses occurred in about 20% of enrolled patients, and under 40% achieved disease control.

The CDR3 starts with the cysteine, ends with the phenylalanine, and has 16 residues. Only the CDR3 region is kept as DNA, spanning 48 bases read in frame from base 1. CDR1 SNHLY and CDR2 FYNNEI were looked up in the germline V gene. Relative to germline, V is missing 7 bases and J is missing 8 bases, with 15 bases of the junction outside any gene match. Focal radiation therapy combined with CTLA-4 blockade (ipilimumab) was tested in patients with chemo-refractory metastatic non-small-cell lung cancer. Here is what the overall study found, with its caveats: After treatment with radiotherapy and ipilimumab, TCR clones that originated in tumors expanded in peripheral blood. Increased serum interferon-beta after radiation, together with early dynamic changes in blood T cell clones, were reported to be the strongest predictors of response.

Libraries were built with the immunoSEQ multiplex PCR assay. TCRdb retrieved this table from immuneACCESS and kept in-frame rearrangements only. Not all clones are present; in checked studies, unresolved V genes account for under half, and no reason is known for the remainder. For this sample there are fewer than 55,000 clones; approximately 77% appear just once. The ten largest clones add up to over 2% of the sample. Details on this clone: Its antigen remains unidentified. Base qualities are missing; no much larger clone stands one base away.

This material consisted of peripheral blood, taken from a patient treated with radiotherapy plus ipilimumab. This TCR was recovered from a human donor with non-small cell lung cancer whose response to radiotherapy plus ipilimumab could not be evaluated. The chain employs TRBV2 and TRBJ1-2, and 11 bases in between align with TRBD1. Read as DNA, the sequence is TGTGCCAGCAAGGCACACAGGACAGGGGGCTTCGGAGGCTACACCTTC. It translates to CASKAHRTGGFGGYTF.